This T cell receptor (beta chain) originates from a study of blood T cell repertoires in COVID-19. Study summary: The study drew acute and convalescent COVID-19 samples from the United States, Italy and Spain. T cells, B-cell-depleted T cells, or PBMCs supplied cDNA or gDNA.

Germline loops: CDR1 SEHNR, CDR2 FQNEAQ (reference sequence). The CDR3 extends over 14 amino acids. V lost 4 bases, J lost 1 base, and 0 bases stayed unmatched. Study processing details: Reference gene primer amplification yielded estimated nucleated cell counts. Profiled with immunoSEQ multiplex PCR; TCRdb holds only in-frame clones, not every one. V, J and clone size were drawn from that table, and D and trimming were deduced from the DNA. The table has approximately 250,000 clones, around 87% seen once. This receptor was obtained from a man between 18 and 29 years old with active or convalescent COVID-19. The specimen sequenced was peripheral blood. The V and J genes are TRBV7-9 and TRBJ2-5, with 10 bases fitting TRBD2. This CDR3 reads CASSSSGSQETQYF. The CDR3 DNA sequence: TGTGCCAGCAGCTCTAGCGGGAGCCAAGAGACCCAGTACTTC. Complete variable domain (other parts from reference TRBV7-9 and TRBJ2-5): DTGVSQNPRHKITKRGQNVTFRCDPISEHNRLYWYRQTLGQGPEFLTYFQNEAQLEKSRLLSDRFSAERPKGSFSTLEIQRTEQGDSAMYLCASSSSGSQETQYFGPGTRLLVL.